Listed below are T cell receptor beta chains from one sample, sequenced in a study of blood T cell repertoires in COVID-19. Assay used: immunoSEQ multiplex PCR; TCRdb lists only in-frame clones, some missing. The sample records approximately 210,000 clones, roughly 80% being singletons. The sequenced sample was peripheral blood. These receptors were obtained from a man aged 30 to 39 with active or convalescent COVID-19. Both conserved end residues are part of each CDR3. The order of the fields is clone size, J gene, V gene, D gene, CDR3 length, CDR3 protein, CDR3 DNA. A D gene is named only where the DNA matches it firmly. Expanded clones get a size class; other rows say once, few or many, or leave the size out.

NA	TRBJ2-7	TRBV19	TRBD2	14	CASKAGDNPGEQYF	TGTGCCAGTAAGGCGGGGGATAACCCTGGGGAGCAGTACTTC
once	TRBJ2-7	TRBV11-2	NA	14	CASSLRTTAGEQYF	TGTGCCAGCAGCTTGCGGACAACCGCGGGGGAGCAGTACTTC
NA	TRBJ2-5	TRBV2	NA	15	CASSDIRHNQETQYF	TGTGCCAGCAGCGACATTCGACACAACCAAGAGACCCAGTACTTC
NA	TRBJ2-5	TRBV3-1/TRBV3-2	TRBD1	14	CASSQPTGSGTQYF	TGTGCCAGCAGCCAGCCGACAGGGTCCGGGACCCAGTACTTC
NA	TRBJ2-7	TRBV9	NA	9	CATVVEQYF	TGTGCCACCGTCGTGGAGCAGTACTTC
NA	TRBJ2-5	TRBV9	TRBD2	19	CASSVVDRSAGGRLETQYF	TGTGCCAGCAGCGTAGTTGACAGATCAGCGGGAGGTCGATTGGAGACCCAGTACTTC
NA	TRBJ2-1	TRBV4-2	NA	17	CASSPFWTIEWDNEQFF	TGTGCCAGCAGCCCATTCTGGACTATCGAGTGGGACAATGAGCAGTTCTTC
NA	TRBJ2-2	TRBV9	NA	15	CASSVTGRNTGELFF	TGTGCCAGCAGCGTAACAGGGAGAAACACCGGGGAGCTGTTTTTT
NA	TRBJ2-1	TRBV28	TRBD2	16	CASSYAAGGSYNEQFF	TGTGCCAGCAGTTACGCCGCCGGGGGGTCCTACAATGAGCAGTTCTTC
NA	TRBJ1-1	TRBV5-6	TRBD1	16	CASSYGTVVMNTEAFF	TGTGCCAGCAGCTACGGGACAGTTGTTATGAACACTGAAGCTTTCTTT
NA	TRBJ2-7	TRBV30	NA	13	CAWSVHNFYEQYF	TGTGCCTGGAGTGTACATAATTTCTACGAGCAGTACTTC
NA	TRBJ2-2	TRBV4-1	NA	16	CASSQVAGSGTGELFF	TGCGCCAGCAGCCAAGTTGCGGGTTCGGGCACCGGGGAGCTGTTTTTT
NA	TRBJ1-1	TRBV10-1	TRBD1	13	CASTPNRDSEAFF	TGCGCCAGCACTCCTAACCGGGACAGTGAAGCTTTCTTT
NA	TRBJ2-2	TRBV6-5	TRBD1	15	CASTPGQPNTGELFF	TGTGCCAGCACCCCGGGACAGCCGAACACCGGGGAGCTGTTTTTT
once	TRBJ1-6	TRBV19	NA	15	CASSRRQGRDSPLHF	TGTGCCAGTAGCCGACGCCAGGGCCGGGATTCACCCCTCCACTTT
NA	TRBJ1-5	TRBV2	NA	15	CASTRDRYSNQPQHF	TGTGCCAGCACCCGGGATCGTTATAGCAATCAGCCCCAGCATTTT
NA	TRBJ2-1	TRBV5-1	TRBD1	15	CASSRDRVGVNEQFF	TGCGCCAGCAGCAGGGACAGGGTGGGGGTCAATGAGCAGTTCTTC
NA	TRBJ2-5	TRBV10-1	TRBD2	17	CASSEGTSGRSGETQYF	TGCGCCAGCAGTGAAGGGACTAGCGGGAGAAGTGGGGAGACCCAGTACTTC
NA	TRBJ2-7	TRBV18	TRBD2	23	CASSPRPWLAGAFLPRALYEQYF	TGTGCCAGCTCACCCCGCCCGTGGCTAGCGGGGGCCTTCCTGCCTCGGGCCCTCTACGAGCAGTACTTC
few	TRBJ1-1	TRBV28	NA	12	CASSSGLPKAFF	TGTGCCAGCAGTTCCGGGTTACCGAAAGCTTTCTTT
NA	TRBJ1-5	TRBV7-9	NA	15	CASSLGGGGNQPQHF	TGTGCCAGCAGCTTAGGGGGAGGGGGCAATCAGCCCCAGCATTTT
NA	TRBJ1-1	TRBV4-3	NA	15	CASSRNPTGNTEAFF	TGCGCCAGCAGCCGCAACCCGACAGGGAACACTGAAGCTTTCTTT
NA	TRBJ2-1	TRBV5-4	NA	13	CASRTGSDNEQFF	TGTGCCAGCAGAACAGGGTCGGACAATGAGCAGTTCTTC
NA	TRBJ1-1	TRBV5-1	TRBD1	17	CASSLALSLTGGSRAFF	TGCGCCAGCAGCTTGGCCTTGTCCCTGACAGGGGGATCACGCGCTTTCTTT
NA	TRBJ2-4	TRBV10-1	TRBD2	16	CASSETHSGGENIQYF	TGCGCCAGCAGCGAGACTCATAGCGGGGGGGAAAACATTCAGTACTTC
NA	TRBJ2-3	TRBV27	TRBD1	14	CASSYGTGVDTQYF	TGTGCCAGCAGTTACGGGACAGGGGTAGATACGCAGTATTTT
NA	TRBJ2-7	TRBV28	TRBD2	14	CASRRGSGSPEQYF	TGTGCCAGCAGGCGGGGTAGCGGGAGCCCCGAGCAGTACTTC
NA	TRBJ1-5	TRBV6-2/TRBV6-3	TRBD1	15	CASSPTGGGNQPQHF	TGTGCCAGCAGCCCAACAGGGGGCGGGAATCAGCCCCAGCATTTT
NA	TRBJ2-7	TRBV28	NA	13	CASRPSGDYEQYF	TGTGCCAGCAGACCGAGCGGAGACTACGAGCAGTACTTC
NA	TRBJ2-3	TRBV12-3/TRBV12-4	NA	12	CASSLLPDTQYF	TGTGCCAGCAGTTTACTCCCAGATACGCAGTATTTT
few	TRBJ1-1	TRBV30	NA	13	CAWTQGMNTEAFF	TGTGCCTGGACACAGGGCATGAACACTGAAGCTTTCTTT
many	TRBJ2-3	TRBV18	NA	13	CASSPPAWDTQYF	TGTGCCAGCTCACCACCGGCTTGGGATACGCAGTATTTT
few	TRBJ2-5	TRBV3-1/TRBV3-2	NA	14	CASSHGLDGETQYF	TGTGCCAGCAGCCACGGCCTAGACGGAGAGACCCAGTACTTC
once	TRBJ2-7	TRBV20-1	NA	11	CSGSRGYEQYF	TGCAGTGGAAGCCGGGGGTACGAGCAGTACTTC
NA	TRBJ2-3	TRBV7-2	NA	13	CASSFRGTDTQYF	TGTGCCAGCAGCTTTCGAGGTACAGATACGCAGTATTTT
NA	TRBJ1-1	TRBV19	TRBD1	15	CASSTGQGGNTEAFF	TGTGCCAGTAGTACGGGACAGGGGGGGAACACTGAAGCTTTCTTT
NA	TRBJ2-5	TRBV7-3	TRBD2	17	CASSLGLAGPYQETQYF	TGTGCCAGCAGCTTGGGACTAGCGGGCCCGTACCAAGAGACCCAGTACTTC
NA	TRBJ1-1	TRBV30	NA	11	CAWSSRAEAFF	TGTGCCTGGAGTTCTCGAGCTGAAGCTTTCTTT
few	TRBJ2-2	TRBV27	NA	18	CASSSASWGASGTGELFF	TGTGCCAGCAGTTCCGCGAGCTGGGGGGCTAGCGGCACCGGGGAGCTGTTTTTT